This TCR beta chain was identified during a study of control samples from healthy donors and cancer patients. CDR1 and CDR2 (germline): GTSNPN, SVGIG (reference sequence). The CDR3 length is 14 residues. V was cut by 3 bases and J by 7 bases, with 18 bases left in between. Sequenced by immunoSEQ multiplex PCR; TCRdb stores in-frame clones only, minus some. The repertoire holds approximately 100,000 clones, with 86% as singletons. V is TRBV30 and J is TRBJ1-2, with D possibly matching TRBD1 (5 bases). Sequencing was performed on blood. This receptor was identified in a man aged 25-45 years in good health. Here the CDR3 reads CAWRTGRTIAGYTF. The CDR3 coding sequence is TGTGCCTGGAGAACGGGACGGACGATAGCTGGCTACACCTTC.